Presented here are 2 T cell receptor beta chains from one specimen sequenced in a study of T cell responses to AZD1222 COVID-19 vaccine. Clones were sequenced by immunoSEQ multiplex PCR, and TCRdb holds only the in-frame ones, with some missing. The table includes 120,000 to 150,000 clones, more than 85% detected once. Sample: peripheral blood, taken on day 0 of AZD1222 vaccination. The receptor set was obtained from an adult in good health.

The chain employs TRBV19 and TRBJ1-2; D is undetermined. V lost 3 bases and J 2 bases, leaving 16 bases between the germline ends. The CDR3 is 16 amino acids. Germline V gene lookup returns CDR1 LNHDA and CDR2 SQIVND (reference sequence). CDR3 in DNA: TGTGCCAGTAGTATGGGGTCTGGCGGTTACAACTATGGCTACACCTTC. It codes for CASSMGSGGYNYGYTF.

The chain joins TRBV3-1 (or the pseudogene TRBV3-2) to TRBJ1-4; weak D call: TRBD1 (6 bases). Trimming shortened V by 4 bases and J by 12 bases, and 12 bases separated the two germline ends. The CDR3 contains 12 residues. Germline CDR1 reads LGHDT; CDR2 reads YNNKEL (reference sequence). The CDR3: CASSRKEGELFF. CDR3 bases: TGTGCCAGCAGCCGAAAGGAGGGGGAACTGTTTTTT.